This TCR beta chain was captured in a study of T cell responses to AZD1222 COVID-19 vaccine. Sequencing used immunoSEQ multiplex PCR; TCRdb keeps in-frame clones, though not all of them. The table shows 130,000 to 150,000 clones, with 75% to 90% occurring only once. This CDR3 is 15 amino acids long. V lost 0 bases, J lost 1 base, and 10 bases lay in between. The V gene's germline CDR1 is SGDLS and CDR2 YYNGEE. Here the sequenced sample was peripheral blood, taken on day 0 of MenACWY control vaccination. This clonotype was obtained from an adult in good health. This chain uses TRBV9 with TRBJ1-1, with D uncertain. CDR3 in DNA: TGTGCCAGCAGCGTAGCTCCCGTGGGGAACACTGAAGCTTTCTTT. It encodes CASSVAPVGNTEAFF.